This T cell receptor (beta chain) was sequenced for a study of blood T cell repertoires in COVID-19. Study background: Specimens from acute and convalescent COVID-19 originated in the United States, Italy and Spain.

The length of the CDR3 is 16 residues. CDR1 MGHRA and CDR2 YSYEKL come from the germline V gene. The V end lost 3 bases, the J end lost 7 bases, and 18 bases lay between the germline ends. The repertoire was sequenced with immunoSEQ multiplex PCR; TCRdb's copy has only in-frame clones and lacks some. Counted here are 200,000 to 250,000 clones, about nine tenths occurring once; the ten biggest clones make up around a tenth. Participants had their cohort set by participant-reported clinical history. The genes are TRBV4-1 and TRBJ1-4; D is undetermined. The specimen was PBMCs or T cells enriched from blood (not recorded which). This clonotype originated in a man younger than 35 with acute COVID-19. The CDR3 here is CASSHPNPSRSEKLFF. The CDR3 DNA sequence: TGCGCCAGCAGCCATCCCAACCCATCCCGGAGTGAAAAACTGTTTTTT.